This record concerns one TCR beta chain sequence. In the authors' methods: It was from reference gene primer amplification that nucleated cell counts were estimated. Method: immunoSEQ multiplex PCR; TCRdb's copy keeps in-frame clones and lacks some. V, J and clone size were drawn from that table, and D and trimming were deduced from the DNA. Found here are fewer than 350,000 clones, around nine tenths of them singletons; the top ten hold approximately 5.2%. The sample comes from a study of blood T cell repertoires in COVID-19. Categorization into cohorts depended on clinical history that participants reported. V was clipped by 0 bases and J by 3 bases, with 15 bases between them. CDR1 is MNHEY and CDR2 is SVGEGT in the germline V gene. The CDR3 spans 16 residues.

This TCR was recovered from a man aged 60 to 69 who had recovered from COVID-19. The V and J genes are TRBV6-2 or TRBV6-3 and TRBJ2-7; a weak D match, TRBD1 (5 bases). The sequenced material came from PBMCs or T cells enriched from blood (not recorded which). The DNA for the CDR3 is TGTGCCAGCAGTTACTCGAGTGGACAATTACACTACGAGCAGTACTTC. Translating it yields CASSYSSGQLHYEQYF.